This is a list of T cell receptor beta chains from one sample in a study of technical replicates of blood from a few donors. Data came from immunoSEQ multiplex PCR; TCRdb stores just in-frame clones and leaves some out. The sample shows some 64,000 clones, 92% of them seen only once. What was sequenced was PBMCs. These TCRs come from a human donor in good health. Some clones in this sample may be carry-over from other donors' samples. Both conserved end residues are part of each CDR3. Fields, in order: D gene, V gene, J gene, clone size, CDR3 DNA, CDR3 protein. A D gene is named only where the DNA matches it firmly. Expanded clones get a size class; other rows say once, few or many, or leave the size out.

d_call: TRBD2; v_call: TRBV4-3; j_call: TRBJ2-7; clone_size: .; cdr3_nt: TGCGCCAGCAGCCAAGTAACAACTAGCGGGAGTAACGAGCAGTACTTC; cdr3_aa: CASSQVTTSGSNEQYF
d_call: .; v_call: TRBV5-1; j_call: TRBJ1-3; clone_size: .; cdr3_nt: TGCGCCAGCAGGACCACAGGTGACTCTGGAAACACCATATATTTT; cdr3_aa: CASRTTGDSGNTIYF
d_call: TRBD2; v_call: TRBV7-2; j_call: TRBJ2-1; clone_size: .; cdr3_nt: TGTGCCAGCAGCTTCCCACTCCCTAGCGGGGGGAATGAGCAGTTCTTC; cdr3_aa: CASSFPLPSGGNEQFF
d_call: .; v_call: TRBV9; j_call: TRBJ2-2; clone_size: .; cdr3_nt: TGTGCCAGCAGCGTCTCCCCTAGCAGATCCGGGGAGCTGTTTTTT; cdr3_aa: CASSVSPSRSGELFF
d_call: TRBD1; v_call: TRBV5-1; j_call: TRBJ1-2; clone_size: .; cdr3_nt: TGCGCCAGCAGCTTGGCAGTTTTGGGACAGAAGAAATATGGCTACACCTTC; cdr3_aa: CASSLAVLGQKKYGYTF
d_call: TRBD2; v_call: TRBV6-1; j_call: TRBJ2-3; clone_size: .; cdr3_nt: TGTGCCAGCAGTGTGCTAGCGGGGAGCACAGATACGCAGTATTTT; cdr3_aa: CASSVLAGSTDTQYF
d_call: .; v_call: TRBV5-1; j_call: TRBJ2-5; clone_size: .; cdr3_nt: TGCGCCAGCAGCTTGGGGTCGGGAGAGACCCAGTACTTC; cdr3_aa: CASSLGSGETQYF
d_call: .; v_call: TRBV30; j_call: TRBJ2-7; clone_size: .; cdr3_nt: TGTGCCTGGAGTAAGGGGTCGTACGAGCAGTACTTC; cdr3_aa: CAWSKGSYEQYF
d_call: TRBD1; v_call: TRBV7-2; j_call: TRBJ1-1; clone_size: once; cdr3_nt: TGTGCCAGCAGCTGGGGACAGGGGTGGAACACTGAAGCTTTCTTT; cdr3_aa: CASSWGQGWNTEAFF
d_call: .; v_call: TRBV11-3; j_call: TRBJ1-2; clone_size: .; cdr3_nt: TGTGCCAGCAGCTTAGCCGGACAGACTTCCTATGGCTACACCTTC; cdr3_aa: CASSLAGQTSYGYTF
d_call: .; v_call: TRBV6-1; j_call: TRBJ1-1; clone_size: .; cdr3_nt: TGTGCCAGCAGTGGGCTCTGGGGGCAGAAGAACACTGAAGCTTTCTTT; cdr3_aa: CASSGLWGQKNTEAFF
d_call: .; v_call: TRBV2; j_call: TRBJ2-5; clone_size: .; cdr3_nt: TGTGCCAGCAGTGATTCAGGCGAGACCCAGTACTTC; cdr3_aa: CASSDSGETQYF
d_call: .; v_call: TRBV5-1; j_call: TRBJ1-5; clone_size: once; cdr3_nt: TGCGCCAGCAGCACAGGGACGGGAAATCAGCCCCAGCATTTT; cdr3_aa: CASSTGTGNQPQHF
d_call: .; v_call: TRBV4-1; j_call: TRBJ2-3; clone_size: .; cdr3_nt: TGCGCCAGCAGCCAAGATCTGGCTGGGGGCGAGAAGTATTTT; cdr3_aa: CASSQDLAGGEKYF
d_call: TRBD2; v_call: TRBV10-3; j_call: TRBJ2-1; clone_size: .; cdr3_nt: TGTGCCATCAGTGAGTTGCGGGGGATAATAAGTGGTGAGCAGTTCTTC; cdr3_aa: CAISELRGIISGEQFF
d_call: TRBD2; v_call: TRBV5-6; j_call: TRBJ2-7; clone_size: .; cdr3_nt: TGTGCCAGCAGCTTGGTTTTAGGCGGGGGCTCCTACGAGCAGTACTTC; cdr3_aa: CASSLVLGGGSYEQYF
d_call: .; v_call: TRBV10-1; j_call: TRBJ2-3; clone_size: .; cdr3_nt: TGCGCCGCCGGGGAGCAGGCAACTCTTAGCACAGATACGCAGTATTTT; cdr3_aa: CAAGEQATLSTDTQYF
d_call: .; v_call: TRBV6-4; j_call: TRBJ2-1; clone_size: .; cdr3_nt: TGTGCCAGCAATTTCCGGGAGAGTAGGAACAATGAGCAGTTCTTC; cdr3_aa: CASNFRESRNNEQFF
d_call: .; v_call: TRBV11-3; j_call: TRBJ2-3; clone_size: .; cdr3_nt: TGTGCCAGCAGCTTAGATCGGGCTAGCCCTGGAACGCAGTATTTT; cdr3_aa: CASSLDRASPGTQYF
d_call: TRBD2; v_call: TRBV6-6; j_call: TRBJ2-1; clone_size: .; cdr3_nt: TGTGCCAGCAGCCCCGGGGGGTCGGCAAAGTTCTTC; cdr3_aa: CASSPGGSAKFF
d_call: .; v_call: TRBV7-9; j_call: TRBJ1-1; clone_size: once; cdr3_nt: TGTGCCAGCAGCTACGCCGGCTCAGAAGGAGGAGAAGGGTTCTTT; cdr3_aa: CASSYAGSEGGEGFF
d_call: TRBD2; v_call: TRBV6-1; j_call: TRBJ2-5; clone_size: .; cdr3_nt: TGTGCCAGCAGTGAAGCACCCCTAGCGGGGCAAGAGACCCAGTACTTC; cdr3_aa: CASSEAPLAGQETQYF
d_call: TRBD2; v_call: TRBV7-2; j_call: TRBJ2-5; clone_size: .; cdr3_nt: TGTGCCAGCAGCGCGTGGGGACTAGCAGACCAAGAGACCCAGTACTTC; cdr3_aa: CASSAWGLADQETQYF
d_call: TRBD2; v_call: TRBV7-8; j_call: TRBJ2-2; clone_size: few; cdr3_nt: TGTGCCAGCAGCTTAAGGGAGGGATCGAACACCGGGGAGCTGTTTTTT; cdr3_aa: CASSLREGSNTGELFF
d_call: TRBD1; v_call: TRBV19; j_call: TRBJ2-7; clone_size: .; cdr3_nt: TGTGCCAGTAGTCCGGGACAGGGAGGTTACGAGCAGTACTTC; cdr3_aa: CASSPGQGGYEQYF
d_call: .; v_call: TRBV27; j_call: TRBJ2-7; clone_size: .; cdr3_nt: TGTGCCAGCAGTTCGCCCGACACGTCCCGCTACGAGCAGTACTTC; cdr3_aa: CASSSPDTSRYEQYF
d_call: TRBD2; v_call: TRBV12-5; j_call: TRBJ2-1; clone_size: .; cdr3_nt: TGTGCTAGTGGGTTGGGGACTAGCGTCAATGAGCAGTTCTTC; cdr3_aa: CASGLGTSVNEQFF
d_call: TRBD1; v_call: TRBV15; j_call: TRBJ2-3; clone_size: .; cdr3_nt: TGTGCCACCAGCAGAGGGACAGGGAGAGTAGATACGCAGTATTTT; cdr3_aa: CATSRGTGRVDTQYF
d_call: .; v_call: TRBV9; j_call: TRBJ2-1; clone_size: .; cdr3_nt: TGTGCCAGCAGCGTAGGGCGGGCCCAGAATGAGCAGTTCTTC; cdr3_aa: CASSVGRAQNEQFF
d_call: TRBD1; v_call: TRBV6-1; j_call: TRBJ1-2; clone_size: .; cdr3_nt: TGTGCCAGCAGTGAACAGGGGGCAGATGGCTACACCTTC; cdr3_aa: CASSEQGADGYTF
d_call: .; v_call: TRBV4-3; j_call: TRBJ1-2; clone_size: .; cdr3_nt: TGCGCCAGCAGCCAAGAACAGGCGTTCCATGGCTACACCTTC; cdr3_aa: CASSQEQAFHGYTF
d_call: .; v_call: TRBV27; j_call: TRBJ2-7; clone_size: .; cdr3_nt: TGTGCCAGCAGTTTCTCGGGACATTTCCAGGAGCAGTACTTC; cdr3_aa: CASSFSGHFQEQYF
d_call: .; v_call: TRBV9; j_call: TRBJ2-5; clone_size: .; cdr3_nt: TGTGCCAGCAGCGTAGCTACCCGTTTCCAAGAGACCCAGTACTTC; cdr3_aa: CASSVATRFQETQYF
d_call: TRBD1; v_call: TRBV5-1; j_call: TRBJ1-2; clone_size: .; cdr3_nt: TGCGCCAGCAGCTTGGTCGACAGGGAAGGGGGCTACACCTTC; cdr3_aa: CASSLVDREGGYTF
d_call: TRBD1; v_call: TRBV11-2; j_call: TRBJ2-4; clone_size: .; cdr3_nt: TGTGCCAGCAGCCCTCGGACAGGGGGAAACATTCAGTACTTC; cdr3_aa: CASSPRTGGNIQYF
d_call: TRBD1; v_call: TRBV11-2; j_call: TRBJ2-7; clone_size: .; cdr3_nt: TGTGCCAGCAGCTTAGACCAGGGGGCTTACGAGCAGTACTTC; cdr3_aa: CASSLDQGAYEQYF
d_call: TRBD1; v_call: TRBV11-1; j_call: TRBJ1-1; clone_size: .; cdr3_nt: TGTGCCAGCAGTGGACAGGGAGGGACTGAAGCTTTCTTT; cdr3_aa: CASSGQGGTEAFF
d_call: .; v_call: TRBV7-2; j_call: TRBJ2-7; clone_size: .; cdr3_nt: TGTGCCAGCAGCTTAGGCACGACAGGATCCCTTGGGTACTTC; cdr3_aa: CASSLGTTGSLGYF
d_call: .; v_call: TRBV18; j_call: TRBJ1-1; clone_size: .; cdr3_nt: TGTGCCAGCTCACCGGACAGATCTGAAGCTTTCTTT; cdr3_aa: CASSPDRSEAFF
d_call: .; v_call: TRBV4-2; j_call: TRBJ1-2; clone_size: .; cdr3_nt: TGTGCCAGCAGCCAAGATCGACATAACTATGGCTACACCTTC; cdr3_aa: CASSQDRHNYGYTF
d_call: TRBD2; v_call: TRBV4-1; j_call: TRBJ2-1; clone_size: .; cdr3_nt: TGCGCCAGCAGCCAAGGCGTTAGCGGGGGGGCGGGAAATGAGCAGTTCTTC; cdr3_aa: CASSQGVSGGAGNEQFF
d_call: .; v_call: TRBV4-3; j_call: TRBJ1-2; clone_size: .; cdr3_nt: TGCGCCAGCAGCCAAGATCGGGGGACGGCTGGCTACACCTTC; cdr3_aa: CASSQDRGTAGYTF
d_call: TRBD2; v_call: TRBV5-1; j_call: TRBJ2-1; clone_size: .; cdr3_nt: TGCGCCAGCAGCTTGGGCCTAGCGGGAGGGCCAAATAATGAGCAGTTCTTC; cdr3_aa: CASSLGLAGGPNNEQFF
d_call: .; v_call: TRBV7-3; j_call: TRBJ2-3; clone_size: .; cdr3_nt: TGTGCCAGCAGCAAACAGAGCACAGATACGCAGTATTTT; cdr3_aa: CASSKQSTDTQYF
d_call: .; v_call: TRBV21-1; j_call: TRBJ1-4; clone_size: .; cdr3_nt: TGTGCCAGCAGCCCACGGGGTCCCGGGGCTAATGAAAAACTGTTTTTT; cdr3_aa: CASSPRGPGANEKLFF
d_call: TRBD2; v_call: TRBV30; j_call: TRBJ2-7; clone_size: .; cdr3_nt: TGTGCCTGGACGCTAGCGGGAGGGCGCGAGCAGTACTTC; cdr3_aa: CAWTLAGGREQYF
d_call: .; v_call: TRBV6-5; j_call: TRBJ2-7; clone_size: .; cdr3_nt: TGTGCCAGCAGTTACTTCGGCGGGACGGGTGAGCAGTACTTC; cdr3_aa: CASSYFGGTGEQYF
d_call: .; v_call: TRBV18; j_call: TRBJ1-2; clone_size: .; cdr3_nt: TGTGCCAGCTCACCAGCGGACTATGGCTACACCTTC; cdr3_aa: CASSPADYGYTF
d_call: TRBD1; v_call: TRBV29-1; j_call: TRBJ1-1; clone_size: .; cdr3_nt: TGCAGCGTTGGACAGGGGGCGCGGACTGAAGCTTTCTTT; cdr3_aa: CSVGQGARTEAFF
d_call: .; v_call: TRBV30; j_call: TRBJ2-1; clone_size: .; cdr3_nt: TGTGCCTGGAGTGTCCGACCAGCGGCCGAGCAGTTCTTC; cdr3_aa: CAWSVRPAAEQFF
d_call: TRBD2; v_call: TRBV5-4; j_call: TRBJ2-1; clone_size: .; cdr3_nt: TGTGCCAGCAGGATAATAGCGGGGGTGAACTCCTACAATGAGCAGTTCTTC; cdr3_aa: CASRIIAGVNSYNEQFF
d_call: .; v_call: TRBV5-1; j_call: TRBJ1-4; clone_size: .; cdr3_nt: TGCGCCAGCAGCTTGGAGGCGTTCACGGAGGGAAAACTGTTTTTT; cdr3_aa: CASSLEAFTEGKLFF
d_call: .; v_call: TRBV6-1; j_call: TRBJ1-1; clone_size: .; cdr3_nt: TGTGCCAGCAGTGTAAACTCGGAGGGTGGCACTGAAGCTTTCTTT; cdr3_aa: CASSVNSEGGTEAFF
d_call: .; v_call: TRBV6-5; j_call: TRBJ2-7; clone_size: .; cdr3_nt: TGTGCCAGCAGCCCCCGTCGGCAGGGGCCCCAGTACTTC; cdr3_aa: CASSPRRQGPQYF
d_call: .; v_call: TRBV4-1; j_call: TRBJ1-5; clone_size: .; cdr3_nt: TGCGCCAGCAGCCAAGATCCACAGGGATATCAGCCCCAGCATTTT; cdr3_aa: CASSQDPQGYQPQHF